Listed below are T cell receptor beta chains from one sample, sequenced in a study of T cell responses to AZD1222 COVID-19 vaccine. Assay used: immunoSEQ multiplex PCR; TCRdb lists only in-frame clones, some missing. The sample yields about 150,000 clones, around 83% seen once. Sequenced here: peripheral blood, sampled on day 0 of MenACWY control vaccination. The receptors were sampled from an adult in good health. Each CDR3 is given with its conserved first and last residue. Fields, in order: CDR3 protein, CDR3 DNA, clone size, V gene, J gene, D gene. D genes are given only for firm matches. Size values are once, few and many counts, or a class for expanded clones, and some rows have none.

CDR3 protein: CASSQGQVADTQYF; CDR3 DNA: TGTGCCAGCAGCCAAGGTCAGGTTGCAGATACGCAGTATTTT; clone size: .; V gene: TRBV14; J gene: TRBJ2-3; D gene: .
CDR3 protein: CASSLDGRGGSEKLFF; CDR3 DNA: TGCGCCAGCAGCTTGGATGGCAGGGGTGGGAGTGAAAAACTGTTTTTT; clone size: once; V gene: TRBV5-1; J gene: TRBJ1-4; D gene: .
CDR3 protein: CASSSWADDEQYF; CDR3 DNA: TGTGCCAGTAGCAGCTGGGCCGATGACGAGCAGTACTTC; clone size: .; V gene: TRBV19; J gene: TRBJ2-7; D gene: .
CDR3 protein: CASSGPGREWQPQHF; CDR3 DNA: TGTGCCAGCAGTGGCCCGGGTAGGGAGTGGCAGCCCCAGCATTTT; clone size: .; V gene: TRBV28; J gene: TRBJ1-5; D gene: .
CDR3 protein: CASSPGQPNEKLFF; CDR3 DNA: TGTGCCAGCAGCCCGGGACAGCCAAATGAAAAACTGTTTTTT; clone size: .; V gene: TRBV5-4; J gene: TRBJ1-4; D gene: TRBD1
CDR3 protein: CASSLTAYTEAFF; CDR3 DNA: TGTGCCAGCAGCTTAACGGCGTACACTGAAGCTTTCTTT; clone size: once; V gene: TRBV7-9; J gene: TRBJ1-1; D gene: .
CDR3 protein: CASSEPQGASGNTIYF; CDR3 DNA: TGTGCCAGCAGTGAACCACAGGGGGCCTCTGGAAACACCATATATTTT; clone size: .; V gene: TRBV25-1; J gene: TRBJ1-3; D gene: TRBD1
CDR3 protein: CASSLNHSPLHF; CDR3 DNA: TGTGCCAGCAGCTTAAACCATTCACCCCTCCACTTT; clone size: .; V gene: TRBV7-9; J gene: TRBJ1-6; D gene: .
CDR3 protein: CASSLGRQGEAFF; CDR3 DNA: TGTGCCAGCAGCTTGGGCCGACAGGGTGAAGCTTTCTTT; clone size: .; V gene: TRBV5-8; J gene: TRBJ1-1; D gene: TRBD1
CDR3 protein: CASSQELAGGLYNEQFF; CDR3 DNA: TGTGCCAGCAGCCAAGAACTAGCGGGGGGCCTCTACAATGAGCAGTTCTTC; clone size: .; V gene: TRBV3-1/TRBV3-2; J gene: TRBJ2-1; D gene: TRBD2
CDR3 protein: CASTNAAPPYNEQFF; CDR3 DNA: TGTGCCAGCACAAACGCAGCCCCCCCCTACAATGAGCAGTTCTTC; clone size: .; V gene: TRBV6-5; J gene: TRBJ2-1; D gene: .
CDR3 protein: CASSLQGSGANVLTF; CDR3 DNA: TGTGCCAGCAGCTTGCAAGGGTCTGGGGCCAACGTCCTGACTTTC; clone size: .; V gene: TRBV5-6; J gene: TRBJ2-6; D gene: .
CDR3 protein: CASSLAGSSSYNEQFF; CDR3 DNA: TGTGCCAGCAGTTTGGCAGGTTCGAGCTCCTACAATGAGCAGTTCTTC; clone size: once; V gene: TRBV28; J gene: TRBJ2-1; D gene: .
CDR3 protein: CASSALGAGSGNTIYF; CDR3 DNA: TGTGCCAGCAGTGCGCTAGGGGCTGGCTCTGGAAACACCATATATTTT; clone size: .; V gene: TRBV2; J gene: TRBJ1-3; D gene: .
CDR3 protein: CASSLNPINEQFF; CDR3 DNA: TGTGCCAGCAGCTTAAATCCCATAAATGAGCAGTTCTTC; clone size: .; V gene: TRBV7-9; J gene: TRBJ2-1; D gene: .
CDR3 protein: CASSQGPGGKNTIYF; CDR3 DNA: TGTGCCAGCAGCCAAGGTCCAGGGGGGAAAAACACCATATATTTT; clone size: .; V gene: TRBV3-1/TRBV3-2; J gene: TRBJ1-3; D gene: TRBD1
CDR3 protein: CASSLTGGDRTGELFF; CDR3 DNA: TGTGCCAGCAGCCTGACAGGGGGCGATCGGACCGGGGAGCTGTTTTTT; clone size: .; V gene: TRBV7-3; J gene: TRBJ2-2; D gene: TRBD1
CDR3 protein: CASSKDRASQPQHF; CDR3 DNA: TGTGCCAGCAGCAAGGACAGGGCGTCTCAGCCCCAGCATTTT; clone size: .; V gene: TRBV3-1/TRBV3-2; J gene: TRBJ1-5; D gene: TRBD1
CDR3 protein: CASSRSYNEQFF; CDR3 DNA: TGTGCCAGCAGTCGCTCCTACAATGAGCAGTTCTTC; clone size: .; V gene: TRBV6-2/TRBV6-3; J gene: TRBJ2-1; D gene: .
CDR3 protein: CASSGQPGRLNSPLHF; CDR3 DNA: TGTGCCAGCAGCGGACAACCGGGACGCTTAAATTCACCCCTCCACTTT; clone size: .; V gene: TRBV7-2; J gene: TRBJ1-6; D gene: .
CDR3 protein: CASSPGQGNYGYTF; CDR3 DNA: TGCGCCAGCAGCCCCGGACAGGGGAACTATGGCTACACCTTC; clone size: .; V gene: TRBV5-1; J gene: TRBJ1-2; D gene: TRBD1
CDR3 protein: CASSRTGENYQPQHF; CDR3 DNA: TGTGCCAGCAGCCGGACAGGGGAAAACTATCAGCCCCAGCATTTT; clone size: .; V gene: TRBV6-5; J gene: TRBJ1-5; D gene: TRBD1
CDR3 protein: CSAIQETQYF; CDR3 DNA: TGCAGTGCCATCCAAGAGACCCAGTACTTC; clone size: few; V gene: TRBV20-1; J gene: TRBJ2-5; D gene: .
CDR3 protein: CASSRGVAGQETQYF; CDR3 DNA: TGTGCCAGCTCCCGAGGCGTCGCCGGGCAAGAGACCCAGTACTTC; clone size: .; V gene: TRBV18; J gene: TRBJ2-5; D gene: .
CDR3 protein: CASSNKELAFF; CDR3 DNA: TGTGCCAGCAGCAATAAGGAGCTGGCTTTCTTT; clone size: .; V gene: TRBV21-1; J gene: TRBJ1-1; D gene: .
CDR3 protein: CSVRTGGSNEQFF; CDR3 DNA: TGCAGCGTCAGGACAGGGGGGTCCAATGAGCAGTTCTTC; clone size: .; V gene: TRBV29-1; J gene: TRBJ2-1; D gene: TRBD1
CDR3 protein: CASSQRTGNRAFF; CDR3 DNA: TGTGCCAGCAGCCAGAGGACAGGGAATAGGGCTTTCTTT; clone size: few; V gene: TRBV3-1/TRBV3-2; J gene: TRBJ1-1; D gene: TRBD1
CDR3 protein: CASSLGAIQGNSNQPQHF; CDR3 DNA: TGTGCCAGCAGCTTAGGGGCCATACAGGGGAATAGCAATCAGCCCCAGCATTTT; clone size: .; V gene: TRBV7-6; J gene: TRBJ1-5; D gene: TRBD1
CDR3 protein: CASSKQSSGNTIYF; CDR3 DNA: TGTGCCAGTAGCAAACAGAGCTCTGGAAACACCATATATTTT; clone size: once; V gene: TRBV19; J gene: TRBJ1-3; D gene: .
CDR3 protein: CASSPLLAGAPGGEQFF; CDR3 DNA: TGTGCCAGCAGCCCACTTCTAGCGGGGGCCCCCGGCGGAGAGCAGTTCTTC; clone size: .; V gene: TRBV14; J gene: TRBJ2-1; D gene: TRBD2
CDR3 protein: CASSQDTPGNSPLHF; CDR3 DNA: TGTGCCAGCAGCCAGGACACCCCAGGGAATTCACCCCTCCACTTT; clone size: .; V gene: TRBV7-3; J gene: TRBJ1-6; D gene: .
CDR3 protein: CASSYWEASTDTQYF; CDR3 DNA: TGCGCCAGCAGCTACTGGGAGGCGAGCACAGATACGCAGTATTTT; clone size: .; V gene: TRBV5-1; J gene: TRBJ2-3; D gene: .
CDR3 protein: CASSLNEQFF; CDR3 DNA: TGTGCCAGCAGCTTAAATGAGCAGTTCTTC; clone size: .; V gene: TRBV11-2; J gene: TRBJ2-1; D gene: .
CDR3 protein: CASSYLAGVYNEQFF; CDR3 DNA: TGTGCCAGCAGCTACCTAGCGGGGGTTTACAATGAGCAGTTCTTC; clone size: .; V gene: TRBV7-2; J gene: TRBJ2-1; D gene: TRBD2
CDR3 protein: CSARVGLAGRYNEQFF; CDR3 DNA: TGCAGCGCCCGGGTGGGACTAGCGGGGCGCTACAATGAGCAGTTCTTC; clone size: .; V gene: TRBV29-1; J gene: TRBJ2-1; D gene: TRBD2
CDR3 protein: CASSTFEGSRAEAFF; CDR3 DNA: TGTGCCAGCAGCACTTTTGAGGGTTCGAGGGCTGAAGCTTTCTTT; clone size: .; V gene: TRBV5-4; J gene: TRBJ1-1; D gene: .
CDR3 protein: CASSLGGGTGYNEQFF; CDR3 DNA: TGCGCCAGCAGCTTAGGAGGTGGGACTGGATACAATGAGCAGTTCTTC; clone size: .; V gene: TRBV5-1; J gene: TRBJ2-1; D gene: .
CDR3 protein: CASSQKTGAGDTQYF; CDR3 DNA: TGCGCCAGCAGCCAAAAGACAGGGGCGGGAGATACGCAGTATTTT; clone size: .; V gene: TRBV4-1; J gene: TRBJ2-3; D gene: TRBD1
CDR3 protein: CASSLAGTDTQYF; CDR3 DNA: TGTGCCAGCTCACTGGCAGGGACAGATACGCAGTATTTT; clone size: .; V gene: TRBV18; J gene: TRBJ2-3; D gene: .
CDR3 protein: CASSPQGLNTEAFF; CDR3 DNA: TGTGCCAGCTCACCACAGGGCCTGAACACTGAAGCTTTCTTT; clone size: .; V gene: TRBV18; J gene: TRBJ1-1; D gene: .
CDR3 protein: CASSTYPTGQGAGELFF; CDR3 DNA: TGTGCCAGTAGTACCTACCCCACGGGACAGGGGGCCGGGGAGCTGTTTTTT; clone size: .; V gene: TRBV19; J gene: TRBJ2-2; D gene: TRBD1
CDR3 protein: CASSVRPQETQYF; CDR3 DNA: TGTGCCAGCAGCGTTAGACCGCAAGAGACCCAGTACTTC; clone size: few; V gene: TRBV9; J gene: TRBJ2-5; D gene: .
CDR3 protein: CASKNAGRTHYGYTF; CDR3 DNA: TGTGCCAGCAAAAACGCGGGGAGGACCCACTATGGCTACACCTTC; clone size: .; V gene: TRBV27; J gene: TRBJ1-2; D gene: .
CDR3 protein: CASSQSIRFSPLHF; CDR3 DNA: TGTGCCAGCAGCCAAAGTATAAGGTTTTCACCCCTCCACTTT; clone size: .; V gene: TRBV14; J gene: TRBJ1-6; D gene: .
CDR3 protein: CASSMADVDLHF; CDR3 DNA: TGTGCCAGTAGTATGGCGGATGTAGACCTCCACTTT; clone size: .; V gene: TRBV19; J gene: TRBJ1-6; D gene: .
CDR3 protein: CASSPLGLGSDTQYF; CDR3 DNA: TGTGCCAGCTCACCACTGGGACTGGGCTCGGATACGCAGTATTTT; clone size: .; V gene: TRBV18; J gene: TRBJ2-3; D gene: .
CDR3 protein: CASSRDRMNTEAFF; CDR3 DNA: TGTGCCAGCTCACGAGACAGAATGAACACTGAAGCTTTCTTT; clone size: .; V gene: TRBV18; J gene: TRBJ1-1; D gene: .
CDR3 protein: CASSLAGTLGYTF; CDR3 DNA: TGCGCCAGCAGCTTGGCCGGGACATTAGGCTACACCTTC; clone size: .; V gene: TRBV5-1; J gene: TRBJ1-2; D gene: .